These 20 T cell receptor beta chains were sequenced from one sample in a study of blood T cell repertoires in COVID-19. The table came from immunoSEQ multiplex PCR; TCRdb's copy has only in-frame clones and leaves some out. This sample has about 110,000 clones, with about 91% found just once. The sample consisted of peripheral blood. The source is a man aged 50 or older with active or convalescent COVID-19.

This clone showed up just once. This chain connects TRBV28 to TRBJ1-1, with a weak D call TRBD1 (6 bases). V dropped 5 bases and J dropped 1 base, with 11 bases sitting between them. The germline V gene has CDR1 MDHEN and CDR2 SYDVKM. The CDR3 totals 14 residues. The CDR3 DNA reads as TGTGCCAGCAGTCAACACAGGGCGAACACTGAAGCTTTCTTT. This gives the protein CASSQHRANTEAFF. Full variable domain (rest looked up from reference TRBV28 and TRBJ1-1): DVKVTQSSRYLVKRTGEKVFLECVQDMDHENMFWYRQDPGLGLRLIYFSYDVKMKEKGDIPEGYSVSREKKERFSLILESASTNQTSMYLCASSQHRANTEAFFGQGTRLTVV.

The CDR3 sequence: CASRLLASEDIQYF. Written as DNA, the CDR3 is TGTGCCAGTAGATTACTAGCGTCAGAGGACATTCAGTACTTC. This sequence joins TRBV2 and TRBJ2-4; TRBD2 matches 7 bases. This CDR3 is 14 amino acids long. V gave up 9 bases and J gave up 8 bases; unmatched junction bases: 13. In germline, CDR1 is SNHLY, CDR2 FYNNEI.

The chain combines TRBV7-2 with TRBJ2-7, with D unresolved. Trimming left V 2 bases short and J 2 bases short, with 13 bases between. The CDR3 runs to 15 residues. The germline CDR1 and CDR2 sequences are SGHTA and FQGNSA. The CDR3 nucleotides read TGTGCCAGCAGCTTAAACATTGTCCAGGCCTACGAGCAGTACTTC. Residues: CASSLNIVQAYEQYF.

The gene calls are TRBV28 and TRBJ1-1; TRBD1 is a possible D gene (6 bases). This CDR3 has 14 amino acids. Germline CDR1 MDHEN, CDR2 SYDVKM. Trimming removed 3 bases at V and 4 bases at J, with 12 bases between. DNA of the CDR3: TGTGCCAGCAGTTTGCTCACAGGGAGCACTGAAGCTTTCTTT. This sequence encodes CASSLLTGSTEAFF.

This chain joins TRBV5-1 and TRBJ1-3; 8 nucleotides align to TRBD1. The CDR3 is 16 residues long. Germline CDR1 is SGHRS and CDR2 is YFSETQ. Losses at the gene ends were 2 bases for V and 4 bases for J; bases not matched to a gene: 8. The CDR3: CASSLLSTGAGNTIYF. In DNA, the CDR3 is TGCGCCAGCAGCTTACTGTCGACAGGGGCCGGAAACACCATATATTTT.

The chain is built from TRBV18 and TRBJ2-1, with 9 bases identical to TRBD1. Germline CDR1 KGHSH, CDR2 LQKENI. The junction had 6 bases not matched to a gene; V was cut back by 0 bases and J by 15 bases. CDR3 length equals 13 residues. CDR3 sequence: CASSPPGTGLVFF. DNA for the CDR3: TGTGCCAGCTCACCACCCGGGACAGGGTTGGTGTTCTTC.

This CDR3 is CASSLASGNNEQYF. The DNA for the CDR3 is TGTGCCAGCAGTTTGGCTAGCGGGAATAACGAGCAGTACTTC. V usage is TRBV28 and J usage is TRBJ2-7; TRBD2 matches at 9 bases. The germline V gene encodes CDR1 MDHEN and CDR2 SYDVKM. With V trimmed by 3 bases and J by 5 bases, 5 bases remained unmatched. The CDR3 runs 14 residues.

The gene calls are TRBV6-6 and TRBJ2-3; D gene ambiguous. CDR1 and CDR2 (germline): MNHNY, SVGAGI (reference sequence). This CDR3 is built from 14 residues. Trimming stripped 3 bases from V and 3 bases from J, with 10 bases between. The CDR3 sequence is CASSYLTVTDTQYF. Written as DNA, the CDR3 is TGTGCCAGCAGTTATCTCACTGTGACAGATACGCAGTATTTT.

As DNA, the CDR3 is TGTGCCAGCAGTGGGAACAGGGGTAATCAGCCCCAGCATTTT. Encoded protein: CASSGNRGNQPQHF. The rearrangement joins TRBV2 to TRBJ1-5; 7 bases agree with TRBD1. The V and J ends lost 4 bases and 4 bases, in that order; junction bases with no gene match: 4. The CDR3 contains 14 residues. Germline loops: CDR1 SNHLY, CDR2 FYNNEI.

The V call is TRBV28, the J call TRBJ2-7; D gene uncertain. Trimming took 6 bases from V and 2 from J, leaving 11 bases between them. Germline V gives CDR1 MDHEN, CDR2 SYDVKM. This CDR3 comprises 13 residues. The CDR3 DNA follows: TGTGCCAGCAGAGAACCCCCTACCTACGAGCAGTACTTC. It codes for CASREPPTYEQYF.

The J gene is TRBJ1-2, the V gene TRBV28; 8 bases line up with TRBD1. V trimming: 9 bases; J trimming: 4 bases; junction bases outside the gene matches: 13. Per germline, CDR1 MDHEN and CDR2 SYDVKM. This CDR3 comprises 15 residues. This CDR3 is CASNASGGKGYGYTF. CDR3 in DNA: TGTGCCAGTAACGCCTCAGGGGGCAAGGGCTATGGCTACACCTTC.

The J gene is TRBJ1-4, the V gene TRBV19; 8 nucleotides line up with TRBD1. Per the germline V gene, CDR1 is LNHDA and CDR2 is SQIVND (reference sequence). The CDR3 loop spans 14 amino acids. Trimming cost V 5 bases and J 6 bases; bases outside gene matches: 5. CDR3 coding DNA: TGTGCCAGTAGTTCGGACAGGGACGATGAAAAACTGTTTTTT. Translating gives CASSSDRDDEKLFF. The full variable domain, with the rest looked up from reference TRBV19 and TRBJ1-4, is DGGITQSPKYLFRKEGQNVTLSCEQNLNHDAMYWYRQDPGQGLRLIYYSQIVNDFQKGDIAEGYSVSREKKESFPLTVTSAQKNPTAFYLCASSSDRDDEKLFFGSGTQLSVL.

This chain links TRBV3-1 (or the pseudogene TRBV3-2) with TRBJ2-7; 9 bases are a match to TRBD2. The CDR3 sequence is 15 residues long. Germline V gene data show CDR1 as LGHDT and CDR2 as YNNKEL (reference sequence). The trim removed 4 bases at V and 2 bases at J, leaving 6 bases unmatched. The DNA of the CDR3 is TGTGCCAGCAGCCTAGGACTAGCGCCCACCTACGAGCAGTACTTC. Translation gives CASSLGLAPTYEQYF.

The gene calls are TRBV5-6 and TRBJ1-3; D gene ambiguous. CDR3 length: 16 residues. Trimming left V 4 bases short and J 0 bases short, with 14 bases between. The V gene's germline CDR1 is SGHDT and CDR2 YYEEEE. As DNA, the CDR3 is TGTGCCAGCAGCCCGGGTCTCTCCCCCTCTGGAAACACCATATATTTT. Its translation is CASSPGLSPSGNTIYF.

The rearrangement uses TRBV5-8 and TRBJ2-3, with a weak D call TRBD2 (5 bases). Trimming removed 0 bases at V and 3 bases at J, with 5 bases between. The CDR3 runs to 13 residues. Germline V CDR1 and CDR2: SGHTS, YDEGEE. The CDR3 region has the DNA TGTGCCAGCAGCTTGGCGGGAACAGATACGCAGTATTTT. Its protein product is CASSLAGTDTQYF.

This clone showed up just a few times. The same CDR3 arises from other DNA sequences in this sample as well. The V and J genes are TRBV4-1 and TRBJ2-7; 13 bases line up with TRBD2. The CDR3 runs to 14 residues. V lost 4 bases and J lost 6; bases outside the gene matches: 3. Germline CDR1 reads MGHRA; CDR2 reads YSYEKL. The CDR3 reads CASSPGLAGVEQYF. The CDR3 DNA reads as TGCGCCAGCAGCCCCGGACTAGCGGGAGTCGAGCAGTACTTC.

V and J are TRBV28 and TRBJ2-7; D not certain. The CDR3 spans 14 residues. Trimming took off 1 base at V and 5 bases at J, with 12 bases between the two ends. Germline V CDR1 and CDR2: MDHEN, SYDVKM. This CDR3 reads CASSLLAGRHEQYF. The CDR3 DNA sequence: TGTGCCAGCAGTTTATTAGCTGGAAGGCACGAGCAGTACTTC.

The genes are TRBV3-1 (or the pseudogene TRBV3-2) and TRBJ2-2; tentatively, D is TRBD1 (6 bases). Per germline, CDR1 LGHDT and CDR2 YNNKEL (reference sequence). With 8 bases removed from V and 2 bases from J, the gap between germline ends came to 12 bases. This CDR3 contains 14 residues. The chain's CDR3 is CASSRDINTGELFF. In DNA form, the CDR3 reads TGTGCCAGCTCCCGGGACATCAACACCGGGGAGCTGTTTTTT.

The chain combines TRBV6-1 with TRBJ1-2, with a possible D match to TRBD1 (6 bases). Germline CDR1 is MNHNS and CDR2 is SASEGT. Trimming cost V 4 bases and J 0 bases, with 18 bases left between them. The CDR3 is 17 residues long. CDR3 residues: CASSALGGPAPNYGYTF. CDR3 coding DNA: TGTGCCAGCAGTGCCCTCGGGGGGCCGGCGCCTAACTATGGCTACACCTTC.

This clone was detected once. The chain carries TRBV6-5 and TRBJ1-4; D possibly corresponds to TRBD1 (5 bases). Per the germline V gene, CDR1 is MNHEY and CDR2 is SVGAGI. The V gene lost 7 bases and the J gene lost 0 bases, with 9 bases spanning the gap. The CDR3 totals 14 residues. The CDR3 bases are TGTGCCAGCACGGGGGAGGCAACTAATGAAAAACTGTTTTTT. The encoded protein is CASTGEATNEKLFF.